These T cell receptor beta chains were read from a single sample in a study of long-term antiretroviral therapy in people with HIV. Some clones are missing from TCRdb's copy, which holds only in-frame ones; the method was immunoSEQ multiplex PCR. Among approximately 20,000 clones listed, roughly 88% were seen once. Sequencing used unsorted PBMCs, obtained 0.6 years after starting antiretroviral therapy. Receptor source: a man aged 55-75 years with HIV. Each CDR3 is given with its conserved first and last residue. The D gene is left open where the match is weak. Not all rows give a size; the values are once, few, many and, for expanded clones, a class.

size: -; J: TRBJ1-5; V: TRBV7-2; D: -; length: 13; CDR3: CASSPGDGIPQHF; DNA: TGTGCCAGCAGCCCAGGGGACGGGATCCCCCAGCATTTT
size: -; J: TRBJ1-2; V: TRBV6-5; D: -; length: 15; CDR3: CASSPQGGVGYGYTF; DNA: TGTGCCAGCAGTCCACAGGGAGGGGTAGGGTATGGCTACACCTTC
size: -; J: TRBJ1-4; V: TRBV4-1; D: TRBD1; length: 14; CDR3: CASSRGTGDEKLFF; DNA: TGCGCCAGCAGCCGAGGGACAGGGGATGAAAAACTGTTTTTT
size: -; J: TRBJ1-4; V: TRBV18; D: -; length: 14; CDR3: CASSPQRGEKKLFF; DNA: TGTGCCAGCTCACCCCAGAGGGGGGAGAAAAAACTGTTTTTT
size: -; J: TRBJ1-3; V: TRBV11-2; D: -; length: 15; CDR3: CASSPRAGTGNTIYF; DNA: TGTGCCAGCAGCCCCCGGGCAGGGACTGGAAACACCATATATTTT
size: -; J: TRBJ2-1; V: TRBV10-3; D: TRBD2; length: 17; CDR3: CAISDLAGGRSRNEQFF; DNA: TGTGCCATCAGTGATCTCGCGGGGGGGCGGTCGAGGAATGAGCAGTTCTTC
size: -; J: TRBJ1-1; V: TRBV7-3; D: -; length: 15; CDR3: CASSYGAGTNTEAFF; DNA: TGTGCCAGCAGTTACGGGGCAGGTACGAACACTGAAGCTTTCTTT
size: -; J: TRBJ2-1; V: TRBV5-4; D: TRBD2; length: 17; CDR3: CASSTGLAGGVYNEQFF; DNA: TGTGCCAGCAGCACGGGACTAGCGGGGGGGGTGTACAATGAGCAGTTCTTC
size: -; J: TRBJ2-3; V: TRBV11-2; D: -; length: 18; CDR3: CASSPPPRFVSWGDTQYF; DNA: TGTGCCAGCAGCCCTCCCCCAAGATTCGTTTCATGGGGAGATACGCAGTATTTT
size: -; J: TRBJ2-3; V: TRBV9; D: TRBD1; length: 14; CDR3: CASSTQGGTDTQYF; DNA: TGTGCCAGCAGCACTCAGGGGGGCACAGATACGCAGTATTTT
size: -; J: TRBJ2-7; V: TRBV6-6; D: TRBD2; length: 15; CDR3: CASSLSGRYSYEQYF; DNA: TGTGCCAGCAGCCTTAGCGGGAGGTACTCCTACGAGCAGTACTTC
size: -; J: TRBJ2-3; V: TRBV7-2; D: -; length: 13; CDR3: CASSLERTDTQYF; DNA: TGTGCCAGCAGCTTAGAACGCACAGATACGCAGTATTTT
size: -; J: TRBJ1-5; V: TRBV9; D: TRBD1; length: 15; CDR3: CASSVGGTENQPQHF; DNA: TGTGCCAGCAGCGTAGGGGGGACAGAGAATCAGCCCCAGCATTTT
size: -; J: TRBJ2-7; V: TRBV28; D: TRBD1; length: 15; CDR3: CASSLRGQGSYEQYF; DNA: TGTGCCAGCAGTTTGAGGGGACAGGGATCCTACGAGCAGTACTTC
size: -; J: TRBJ2-7; V: TRBV2; D: -; length: 14; CDR3: CASRRDRSSYEQYF; DNA: TGTGCCAGCAGAAGAGACCGGTCCTCCTACGAGCAGTACTTC
size: -; J: TRBJ2-2; V: TRBV2; D: -; length: 16; CDR3: CASRDPRRGNTGELFF; DNA: TGTGCCAGCAGAGACCCCCGGCGGGGCAACACCGGGGAGCTGTTTTTT
size: -; J: TRBJ1-1; V: TRBV13; D: -; length: 18; CDR3: CASSLAPALFGKGTEAFF; DNA: TGTGCCAGCAGCTTAGCTCCGGCTCTTTTCGGTAAGGGGACTGAAGCTTTCTTT
size: -; J: TRBJ2-3; V: TRBV20-1; D: -; length: 11; CDR3: CSARSRDTQYF; DNA: TGCAGTGCTCGAAGTAGGGATACGCAGTATTTT
size: once; J: TRBJ1-1; V: TRBV25-1; D: TRBD1; length: 13; CDR3: CASSVTGGTEAFF; DNA: TGTGCCAGCAGTGTTACAGGGGGCACTGAAGCTTTCTTT
size: once; J: TRBJ2-1; V: TRBV28; D: -; length: 14; CDR3: CASKVATNYNEQFF; DNA: TGTGCCAGCAAGGTAGCGACGAACTACAATGAGCAGTTCTTC
size: -; J: TRBJ1-2; V: TRBV6-5; D: TRBD1; length: 14; CDR3: CASTSPGQGHGYTF; DNA: TGTGCCAGCACCTCCCCGGGACAGGGGCACGGCTACACCTTC
size: -; J: TRBJ2-1; V: TRBV5-1; D: -; length: 15; CDR3: CASSPDGRTNNEQFF; DNA: TGCGCCAGCAGCCCGGATGGACGGACTAACAATGAGCAGTTCTTC
size: -; J: TRBJ1-5; V: TRBV19; D: -; length: 13; CDR3: CASTPTHNQPQHF; DNA: TGTGCCAGTACCCCGACTCATAATCAGCCCCAGCATTTT
size: -; J: TRBJ1-2; V: TRBV6-5; D: -; length: 13; CDR3: CASSWAGHYGYTF; DNA: TGTGCCAGCAGTTGGGCAGGGCACTATGGCTACACCTTC
size: -; J: TRBJ2-2; V: TRBV7-9; D: -; length: 14; CDR3: CARDRQPNTGELFF; DNA: TGTGCCAGAGACAGGCAACCTAACACCGGGGAGCTGTTTTTT
size: -; J: TRBJ2-3; V: TRBV19; D: -; length: 13; CDR3: CASTGSSTDTQYF; DNA: TGTGCCAGTACTGGCAGCTCCACAGATACGCAGTATTTT
size: -; J: TRBJ1-5; V: TRBV19; D: -; length: 14; CDR3: CASSILGGYQPQHF; DNA: TGTGCCAGTAGTATTTTGGGGGGGTATCAGCCCCAGCATTTT
size: -; J: TRBJ2-4; V: TRBV9; D: TRBD2; length: 15; CDR3: CASSVSGGGKNIQYF; DNA: TGTGCCAGCAGCGTTTCGGGGGGGGGAAAAAACATTCAGTACTTC
size: -; J: TRBJ2-2; V: TRBV4-1; D: TRBD2; length: 16; CDR3: CASSLFSGANTGELFF; DNA: TGCGCCAGCAGCCTATTTAGCGGGGCGAACACCGGGGAGCTGTTTTTT
size: -; J: TRBJ2-5; V: TRBV5-5; D: -; length: 14; CDR3: CASSLEGIVETQYF; DNA: TGTGCCAGCAGCTTGGAAGGAATAGTAGAGACCCAGTACTTC
size: -; J: TRBJ2-1; V: TRBV9; D: -; length: 15; CDR3: CASSVDTDSYNEQFF; DNA: TGTGCCAGCAGCGTGGACACTGACTCCTACAATGAGCAGTTCTTC
size: once; J: TRBJ1-2; V: TRBV9; D: -; length: 12; CDR3: CASGRQVYGYTF; DNA: TGTGCCAGCGGTAGACAGGTCTATGGCTACACCTTC
size: medium-sized; J: TRBJ2-7; V: TRBV29-1; D: -; length: 13; CDR3: CSVRWGADYEQYF; DNA: TGCAGCGTAAGGTGGGGCGCTGACTACGAGCAGTACTTC
size: once; J: TRBJ2-5; V: TRBV15; D: -; length: 16; CDR3: CATSRDPTRGAETQYF; DNA: TGTGCCACCAGCAGAGATCCGACCAGGGGGGCAGAGACCCAGTACTTC
size: -; J: TRBJ2-5; V: TRBV5-1; D: -; length: 15; CDR3: CASRNGWTSRETQYF; DNA: TGCGCCAGCAGAAACGGGTGGACATCGCGAGAGACCCAGTACTTC
size: -; J: TRBJ1-5; V: TRBV7-2; D: -; length: 14; CDR3: CASSLLGSNQPQHF; DNA: TGTGCCAGCAGCTTACTGGGGAGCAATCAGCCCCAGCATTTT
size: -; J: TRBJ1-2; V: TRBV7-2; D: -; length: 14; CDR3: CASSSTVFNYGYTF; DNA: TGTGCCAGCAGCTCGACAGTCTTCAACTATGGCTACACCTTC
size: few; J: TRBJ1-2; V: TRBV29-1; D: -; length: 11; CDR3: CSLFQGYGYTF; DNA: TGCAGCCTCTTCCAGGGCTATGGCTACACCTTC
size: once; J: TRBJ1-3; V: TRBV5-1; D: TRBD1; length: 15; CDR3: CASSETGLRGNTIYF; DNA: TGCGCCAGCAGTGAGACAGGGCTAAGGGGAAACACCATATATTTT
size: -; J: TRBJ2-2; V: TRBV7-6; D: TRBD1; length: 17; CDR3: CASSLGVATGATGELFF; DNA: TGTGCCAGCAGCTTAGGGGTCGCGACAGGGGCCACCGGGGAGCTGTTTTTT
size: -; J: TRBJ2-7; V: TRBV28; D: -; length: 15; CDR3: CASSLIGPPNYEQYF; DNA: TGTGCCAGCAGTTTGATTGGCCCACCGAACTACGAGCAGTACTTC
size: -; J: TRBJ2-6; V: TRBV6-6; D: -; length: 16; CDR3: CASSHRTSSGANVLTF; DNA: TGTGCCAGCAGCCATCGGACTTCCTCTGGGGCCAACGTCCTGACTTTC
size: -; J: TRBJ2-5; V: TRBV20-1; D: -; length: 11; CDR3: CSEGLLETQYF; DNA: TGCAGTGAAGGTTTACTTGAGACCCAGTACTTC
size: -; J: TRBJ2-1; V: TRBV29-1; D: TRBD1; length: 17; CDR3: CSVEENSRQGRYNEQFF; DNA: TGCAGCGTTGAAGAAAACTCCCGACAGGGACGCTACAATGAGCAGTTCTTC
size: -; J: TRBJ1-6; V: TRBV5-1; D: TRBD1; length: 15; CDR3: CASSLMTGLDSPLHF; DNA: TGCGCCAGCAGCTTAATGACAGGGCTGGATTCACCCCTCCACTTT
size: -; J: TRBJ2-6; V: TRBV7-9; D: -; length: 17; CDR3: CASSLVDPGSGANVLTF; DNA: TGTGCCAGCAGCTTAGTAGACCCAGGGTCTGGGGCCAACGTCCTGACTTTC
size: -; J: TRBJ2-7; V: TRBV5-1; D: TRBD2; length: 15; CDR3: CASRALAGASYEQYF; DNA: TGCGCCAGCAGGGCGCTTGCGGGAGCATCCTACGAGCAGTACTTC
size: few; J: TRBJ1-2; V: TRBV7-9; D: TRBD1; length: 15; CDR3: CASSLIPQGAYGYTF; DNA: TGTGCCAGCAGCTTAATCCCTCAGGGGGCCTATGGCTACACCTTC
size: -; J: TRBJ1-5; V: TRBV7-2; D: -; length: 13; CDR3: CASSLQGRQPQHF; DNA: TGTGCCAGCAGCTTACAGGGGAGACAGCCCCAGCATTTT
size: -; J: TRBJ2-4; V: TRBV7-9; D: -; length: 11; CDR3: CASSRGLAQYF; DNA: TGTGCCAGCAGCCGGGGTTTGGCTCAGTACTTC
size: -; J: TRBJ2-3; V: TRBV6-6; D: TRBD1; length: 14; CDR3: CASREQGATDTQYF; DNA: TGTGCCAGCAGAGAACAGGGGGCGACAGATACGCAGTATTTT
size: -; J: TRBJ2-1; V: TRBV6-5; D: -; length: 11; CDR3: CASRGWNEQFF; DNA: TGTGCCAGCAGGGGATGGAATGAGCAGTTCTTC
size: once; J: TRBJ2-1; V: TRBV10-3; D: -; length: 15; CDR3: CATSPGLASYNEQFF; DNA: TGTGCCACCAGCCCTGGACTCGCCTCCTACAATGAGCAGTTCTTC
size: -; J: TRBJ2-5; V: TRBV5-1; D: -; length: 13; CDR3: CASSSQPQETQYF; DNA: TGCGCCAGCAGCTCGCAACCTCAAGAGACCCAGTACTTC
size: -; J: TRBJ1-2; V: TRBV5-6; D: TRBD1; length: 15; CDR3: CASSLQGVVHYGYTF; DNA: TGTGCCAGCAGCCTACAGGGGGTAGTCCACTATGGCTACACCTTC